What follows is one T cell receptor (beta chain) and its context. What it recognizes is unknown. Additional DNA sequences in this sample encode the identical CDR3. This sample was taken from a study of shared clonotypes between healthy human individuals. The study, taken as a whole, reports: Larger richness was generally estimated for naive than memory subsets.

The protocol was immunoSEQ multiplex PCR, while the TCRdb copy is restricted to in-frame clones and leaves out a portion. The sample comprises some 2,000,000 clones, around 95% of which are singletons, and more than 0.1% rests with the top ten. CDR3 size: 14 residues. V was shortened by 1 base and J by 4 bases, with 10 bases between the two germline ends. Germline lookup yields CDR1 KGHSH and CDR2 LQKENI. The origin of this receptor is a man younger than 35 in good health. V and J are TRBV18 and TRBJ1-1; no definite D call. The sequencing input was naive CD4+ T cells sorted from blood. Subset defined: CD45RA+ positively selected. The CDR3 loop is CASSPQGGGTEAFF. The CDR3 DNA follows: TGTGCCAGCTCACCACAGGGCGGTGGCACTGAAGCTTTCTTT. Drawing the rest from reference TRBV18 and TRBJ1-1, the complete variable domain is NAGVMQNPRHLVRRRGQEARLRCSPMKGHSHVYWYRQLPEEGLKFMVYLQKENIIDESGMPKERFSAEFPKEGPSILRIQQVVRGDSAAYFCASSPQGGGTEAFFGQGTRLTVV.